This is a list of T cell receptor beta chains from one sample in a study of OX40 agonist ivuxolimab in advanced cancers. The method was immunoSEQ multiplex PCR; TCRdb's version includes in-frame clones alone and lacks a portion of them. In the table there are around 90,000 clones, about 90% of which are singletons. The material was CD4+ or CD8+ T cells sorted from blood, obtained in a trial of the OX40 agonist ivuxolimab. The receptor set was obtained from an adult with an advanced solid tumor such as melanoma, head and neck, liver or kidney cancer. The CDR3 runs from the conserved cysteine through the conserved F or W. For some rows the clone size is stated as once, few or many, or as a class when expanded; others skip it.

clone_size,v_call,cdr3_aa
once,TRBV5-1,CASSLMDSTYEQYF
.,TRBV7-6,CASSLQEGSNQPQHF
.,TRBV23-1,CASSQSDSSYEQYF
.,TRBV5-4,CASSRGTGASYEQYF
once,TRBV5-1,CASSLGQATNTGELFF
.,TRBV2,CASSSRRGTEAFF
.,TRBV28,CASSWGAVGANVLTF
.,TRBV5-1,CASSSDGPFANTGELFF
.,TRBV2,CASSPGAAVAKNIQYF
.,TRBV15,CATSRGQGVTDTQYF
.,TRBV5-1,CASSWASGTEAFF
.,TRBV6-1,CASSESGREGEQYF
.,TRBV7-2,CASSYGLPLQYF
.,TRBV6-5,CASSYSSGGSTEAFF
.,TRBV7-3,CASSRQGASNEQFF
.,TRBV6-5,CASRLRDRSYEQYF
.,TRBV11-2,CASSSLATVLNEQFF
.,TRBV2,CASSGFAGSHGYTF
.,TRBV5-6,CASRGNEPYEQYF
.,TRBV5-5,CASTGFGTAYEQYF
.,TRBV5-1,CASSSGQAGEQYF
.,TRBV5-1,CASSLGGLAGVGYEQYF
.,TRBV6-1,CASSGDRVAQPQHF
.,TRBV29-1,CSVCDLARTDTQYF
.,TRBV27,CASTSSPWETQYF